These 14 T cell receptor beta chains came from one sample sequenced in a study of low-dose radiotherapy and immunotherapy resistance in tumors. Both TCRalpha and TCRbeta chains were reverse transcribed with V-gene-specific primers. A roughly 21-cycle PCR with a constant-region primer and V-primer adapter amplified TCRs. TCRdb passed the reads through MiXCR, listing each CDR3 protein once. In the table there are about 58,000 distinct CDR3 sequences, under 30% of which are singletons. The time point was: after trial treatment. Indicated treatment: LDRT plus nivolumab, ipilimumab, low-dose cyclophosphamide and aspirin (RACIN trial). The sequences come from PBMCs, collected after low-dose radiotherapy plus immunotherapy. These TCRs come from a male donor with prostate cancer.

This clonotype appeared many times. V gene TRBV25-1 combines with J gene TRBJ1-4; possibly TRBD1 for D (5 bases). V was cut by 5 bases and J by 7 bases, with 8 bases left in between. The CDR3 runs 12 residues. Germline CDR1 reads MGHDK; CDR2 reads SYGVNS. CDR3 residues: CASSRGSEKLFF. The CDR3 nucleotides read TGTGCCAGCAGTCGGGGGAGTGAAAAACTGTTTTTT.

The V call is TRBV27, the J call TRBJ2-7; 7 bases are shared with TRBD1. This CDR3 comprises 16 residues. Germline V gene lookup returns CDR1 MNHEY and CDR2 SMNVEV (reference sequence). V was clipped by 8 bases and J by 2 bases; unmatched bases: 15. The CDR3 sequence is CASGSLTGVITYEQYF. DNA for the CDR3: TGTGCCAGCGGTTCTCTTACAGGGGTTATTACCTACGAGCAGTACTTC.

The V call is TRBV12-5, the J call TRBJ1-1, with TRBD1 as a possible D gene (5 bases). Germline assignment: CDR1 LGHNT and CDR2 FRNRAP. The CDR3 is 13 residues long. Trimming stripped 2 bases from V and 4 bases from J, with 8 bases between. The CDR3 spells CASGLIGATEAFF. The CDR3 DNA sequence: TGTGCTAGTGGTTTGATCGGGGCCACTGAAGCTTTCTTT.

This clonotype was seen ten or more times. The chain has TRBV19 and TRBJ1-4; D call uncertain. Germline CDR1 LNHDA, CDR2 SQIVND (reference sequence). Trimming removed 6 bases at V and 0 bases at J, with 11 bases between. The CDR3 totals 15 residues. The CDR3 DNA reads TGTGCCAGTAGCCAATTGTCAGCAACTAATGAAAAACTGTTTTTT. It translates to CASSQLSATNEKLFF.

This clonotype was seen a few times. The chain carries TRBV4-3 and TRBJ2-1, with D possibly called TRBD1 or TRBD2 (5 bases each). CDR3 size: 16 residues. Germline-derived CDR1 and CDR2 are LGHNA and YSLEER. V lost 0 bases, J lost 1 base, and 10 bases lay in between. The CDR3 spells CASSQEGTVSYNEQFF. The CDR3 coding sequence is TGCGCCAGCAGCCAAGAGGGGACCGTATCCTACAATGAGCAGTTCTTC.

The sample holds many counts of this clonotype. This sequence joins TRBV7-8 and TRBJ2-1; D may correspond to TRBD1 or TRBD2 (6 bases each). V was clipped by 5 bases and J by 4 bases, with 18 bases between them. The germline CDR1 and CDR2 sequences are SGHVS and FQNEAQ. The CDR3 contains 16 residues. In DNA, the CDR3 is TGTGCCAGCAGCGCCCTGGGGGCGGGAACATACAATGAGCAGTTCTTC. Its translation is CASSALGAGTYNEQFF. Combining the CDR3 with reference TRBV7-8 and TRBJ2-1 gives the whole variable domain GAGVSQSPRYKVAKRGQDVALRCDPISGHVSLFWYQQALGQGPEFLTYFQNEAQLDKSGLPSDRFFAERPEGSVSTLKIQRTQQEDSAVYLCASSALGAGTYNEQFFGPGTRLTVL.

V usage is TRBV5-1 and J usage is TRBJ2-2; D is unclear. This CDR3 has 14 residues. Per germline, CDR1 SGHRS and CDR2 YFSETQ. V was clipped by 4 bases and J by 2 bases, with 9 bases between them. As DNA, the CDR3 is TGCGCCAGCAGCCTAGACACTAACACCGGGGAGCTGTTTTTT. This translates into CASSLDTNTGELFF.

This clonotype was found once. The rearrangement joins TRBV7-9 to TRBJ2-2, with D perhaps TRBD1 (5 bases). Germline assignment: CDR1 SEHNR and CDR2 FQNEAQ (reference sequence). Between the trimmed V and J ends, which lost 5 bases and 4 bases, there was a span of 5 bases. This CDR3 has 12 amino acids. The CDR3, as DNA: TGTGCCAGCAGCCAGGGCACCGGGGAGCTGTTTTTT. Its protein is CASSQGTGELFF.

This clonotype was detected once. A far larger clone is a single base away, which makes a read error likely. The chain employs TRBV13 and TRBJ2-7, with 8 bases fitting TRBD2. From germline, CDR1 is PRHDT and CDR2 FYEKMQ (reference sequence). This CDR3 comprises 17 residues. The CDR3 DNA sequence: TGTGCCACCAGCAGAGATCTGGCTAGCGGGCCGTACAATGAGCAGTACTTC. Protein sequence: CATSRDLASGPYNEQYF.

This clonotype turned up a few times. A read error is likely here: a far larger clone is one base away. This chain uses TRBV5-1 with TRBJ2-1; TRBD1 is a possible D gene (6 bases). The length of the CDR3 is 13 residues. Germline CDR1 is SGHRS and CDR2 is YFSETQ. Trimming cost V 5 bases and J 10 bases, with 16 bases left between them. Written as DNA, the CDR3 is TGCGCCAGCAGAGACAGGCCCGGCTACGAGCAGTTCTTC. Its translation: CASRDRPGYEQFF.

This clonotype has more than one count but fewer than ten. The rearrangement joins TRBV29-1 to TRBJ2-1; D could derive from TRBD1 or TRBD2 (7 bases each). The germline CDR1 and CDR2 sequences are SQVTM and ANQGSEA. The CDR3 runs 13 residues. V was clipped by 7 bases and J by 8 bases, with 18 bases between them. The CDR3 loop reads CSAGGGGLDEQFF. DNA for the CDR3: TGCAGCGCAGGGGGGGGGGGCCTGGATGAGCAGTTCTTC.

This clonotype was counted ten times or more. The chain employs TRBV7-9 and TRBJ2-7; D gene ambiguous. The CDR3 runs 14 residues. Trimming took 1 base from V and 0 from J, leaving 7 bases between them. CDR1 is SEHNR, CDR2 FQNEAQ, per germline (reference sequence). The CDR3 coding sequence is TGTGCCAGCAGCTTAGATCAAAGCTCCTACGAGCAGTACTTC. Translated: CASSLDQSSYEQYF.

This clonotype was observed many times. Sequence at one end of the junction differs from germline and may be a read error. The chain carries TRBV7-7 and TRBJ2-5; 8 nucleotides agree with TRBD1. The CDR3 is 12 amino acids. Germline assignment: CDR1 SSHAT and CDR2 FNYEAQ (reference sequence). The CDR3 is CASSPPGQDLYF. The CDR3 DNA is TGTGCTAGCAGCCCCCCGGGACAGGACCTGTACTTC.

The CDR3 coding sequence is TGTGCCAGCCTTTCCGGGGGGGGCAAAAAGACCCAGTACTTC. Protein product: CASLSGGGKKTQYF. This chain uses TRBV28 with TRBJ2-5; 8 nucleotides agree with TRBD2. The CDR3 sequence is 14 residues long. The junction had 11 bases not matched to a gene; V was cut back by 8 bases and J by 6 bases. Germline V lookup: CDR1 MDHEN, CDR2 SYDVKM. Using reference TRBV28 and TRBJ2-5 for the parts outside the CDR3, the full variable domain is DVKVTQSSRYLVKRTGEKVFLECVQDMDHENMFWYRQDPGLGLRLIYFSYDVKMKEKGDIPEGYSVSREKKERFSLILESASTNQTSMYLCASLSGGGKKTQYFGPGTRLLVL.